The T cell receptor (beta chain) described here comes from a study of blood T cell repertoires in COVID-19. Study at large: Samples of COVID-19 (acute and convalescent) were obtained from the United States, Italy and Spain. PBMCs, B-cell-depleted T cells, or T cells provided the cDNA or gDNA that made up the material.

Adults between roughly 18 and 90 years of age took part from 20 to 25 US areas. Per the authors' pipeline: Nucleated cell counts were estimated from reference gene primer amplification. Data came from immunoSEQ multiplex PCR; TCRdb stores just in-frame clones and leaves some out. The V and J calls and clone size come from that table; D and trimming were worked out from the DNA. Of a few hundred thousand clones listed, over 75% are singletons. CDR1 GTSNPN and CDR2 SVGIG come from the germline V gene (reference sequence). The CDR3 has 13 amino acids. V lost 5 bases and J lost 0, with 10 bases in between.

The specimen sequenced was PBMCs or T cells enriched from blood (not recorded which). The TCR sequence derives from a young man who had recovered from COVID-19. The chain has TRBV30 and TRBJ1-1; D unclear. CDR3 coding DNA: TGTGCCTGGGCCTCGTTAGTGAACACTGAAGCTTTCTTT. This gives the protein CAWASLVNTEAFF.